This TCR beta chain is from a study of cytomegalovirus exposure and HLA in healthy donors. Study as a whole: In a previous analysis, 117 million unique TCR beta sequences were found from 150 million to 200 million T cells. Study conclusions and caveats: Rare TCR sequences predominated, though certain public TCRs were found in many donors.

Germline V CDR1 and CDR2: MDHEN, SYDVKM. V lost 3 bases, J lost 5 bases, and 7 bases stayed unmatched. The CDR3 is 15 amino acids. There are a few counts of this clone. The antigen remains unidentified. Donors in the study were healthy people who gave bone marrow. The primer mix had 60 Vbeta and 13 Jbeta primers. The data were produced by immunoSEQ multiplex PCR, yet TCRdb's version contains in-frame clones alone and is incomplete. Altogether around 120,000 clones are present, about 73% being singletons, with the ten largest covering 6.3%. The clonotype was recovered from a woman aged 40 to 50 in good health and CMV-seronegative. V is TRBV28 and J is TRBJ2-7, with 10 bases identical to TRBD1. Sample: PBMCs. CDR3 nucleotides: TGTGCCAGCAGTTTGAGTGACAGGGGGCGCGACGAGCAGTACTTC. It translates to CASSLSDRGRDEQYF.